The subject of this entry is one T cell receptor (beta chain). Its antigen is undetermined. PCR employed 60 Vbeta and 13 Jbeta primers. In the source study's methods: The authors later counted 65 million to 90 million unique TCR beta chains, approximately 12 million of them shared. Method: immunoSEQ multiplex PCR; TCRdb's copy keeps in-frame clones and lacks some. From that table come the V and J calls and clone size; the DNA was used to work out D and trimming. This table has about 170,000 clones, less than 85% appearing once. This entry belongs to a study of cytomegalovirus exposure and HLA in healthy donors. The study's findings and limits: Accurate HLA-A and HLA-B prediction from TCR beta sequences was reported for most subjects. It emerged from a later analysis that several of the most significant clusters appeared to be linked to common viral pathogens.

This CDR3 is 14 amino acids long. V was pared by 2 bases and J by 6 bases, with 4 bases of the junction left unmatched. In germline, CDR1 is SGHRS, CDR2 YFSETQ. The receptor's source is a man between 18 and 35 years old in good health and CMV-seronegative. The V and J genes are TRBV5-1 and TRBJ2-1, with TRBD1 matching 8 bases. Input material: PBMCs. The CDR3 sequence is CASSFRGQVNEQFF. In nucleotides, the CDR3 is TGCGCCAGCAGCTTCAGGGGACAGGTCAATGAGCAGTTCTTC.